This entry is about one T cell receptor beta chain. The age range of participants was about 18 to 100 years, with residence in under 30 US areas. This entry is derived from a study of blood T cell repertoires in COVID-19. TCRdb keeps only in-frame clones here, not all; method: immunoSEQ multiplex PCR. Of roughly 330,000 clones listed, nearly 90% are singletons. Germline assignment: CDR1 SGHNT and CDR2 YYREEE (reference sequence). V was trimmed by 0 bases and J by 3 bases, leaving 6 bases between them. The CDR3 has 13 residues. Sequencing was carried out using PBMCs or T cells enriched from blood (not recorded which). The TCR comes from a woman under 40 who had recovered from COVID-19. V and J are TRBV5-4 and TRBJ1-2, with a weak D call TRBD1 (6 bases). CDR3 DNA: TGTGCCAGCAGCTTGGGGACAGACTATGGCTACACCTTC. The encoded protein is CASSLGTDYGYTF.